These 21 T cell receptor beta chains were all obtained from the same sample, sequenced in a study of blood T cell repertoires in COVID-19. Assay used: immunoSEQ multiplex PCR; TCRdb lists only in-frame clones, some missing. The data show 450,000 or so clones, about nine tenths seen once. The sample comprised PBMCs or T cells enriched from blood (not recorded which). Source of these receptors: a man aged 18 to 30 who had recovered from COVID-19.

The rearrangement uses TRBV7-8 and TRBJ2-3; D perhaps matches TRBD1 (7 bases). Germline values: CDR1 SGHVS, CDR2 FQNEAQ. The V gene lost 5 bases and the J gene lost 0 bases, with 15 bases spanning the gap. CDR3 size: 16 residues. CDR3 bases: TGTGCCAGCAGCACCCTACAGGGGACTAGCACAGATACGCAGTATTTT. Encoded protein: CASSTLQGTSTDTQYF. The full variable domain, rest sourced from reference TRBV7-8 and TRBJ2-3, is GAGVSQSPRYKVAKRGQDVALRCDPISGHVSLFWYQQALGQGPEFLTYFQNEAQLDKSGLPSDRFFAERPEGSVSTLKIQRTQQEDSAVYLCASSTLQGTSTDTQYFGPGTRLTVL.

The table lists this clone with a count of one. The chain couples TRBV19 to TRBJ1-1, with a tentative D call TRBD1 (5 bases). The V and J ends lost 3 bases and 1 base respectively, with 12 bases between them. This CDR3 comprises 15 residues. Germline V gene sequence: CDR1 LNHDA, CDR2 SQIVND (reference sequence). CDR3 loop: CASSIPAGPNTEAFF. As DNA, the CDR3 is TGTGCCAGTAGTATCCCTGCGGGGCCGAACACTGAAGCTTTCTTT.

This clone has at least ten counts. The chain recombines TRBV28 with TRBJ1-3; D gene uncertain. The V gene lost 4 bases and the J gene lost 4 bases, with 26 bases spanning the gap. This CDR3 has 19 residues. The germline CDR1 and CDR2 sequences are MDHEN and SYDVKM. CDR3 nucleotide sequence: TGTGCCAGCAGTTCGACCTACCTCCGCCTCAGGACGGGAGGAAACACCATATATTTT. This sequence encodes CASSSTYLRLRTGGNTIYF.

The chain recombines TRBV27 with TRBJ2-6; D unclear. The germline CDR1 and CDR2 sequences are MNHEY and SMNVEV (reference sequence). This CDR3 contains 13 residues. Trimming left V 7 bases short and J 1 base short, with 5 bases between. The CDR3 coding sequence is TGTGCCAGCAAGCCTTCTGGGGCCAACGTCCTGACTTTC. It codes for CASKPSGANVLTF.

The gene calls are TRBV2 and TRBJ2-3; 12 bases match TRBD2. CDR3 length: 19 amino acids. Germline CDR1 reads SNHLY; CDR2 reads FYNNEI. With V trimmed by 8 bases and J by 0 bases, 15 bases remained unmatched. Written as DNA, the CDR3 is TGTGCCAGCGAAAATCCCGGGACTAGCGGGTGGACTAGCACAGATACGCAGTATTTT. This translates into CASENPGTSGWTSTDTQYF.

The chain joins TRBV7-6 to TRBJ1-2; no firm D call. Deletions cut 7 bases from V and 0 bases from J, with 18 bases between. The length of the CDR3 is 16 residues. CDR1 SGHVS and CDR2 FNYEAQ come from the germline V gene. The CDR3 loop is CASTPLIGSTNYGYTF. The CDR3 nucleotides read TGTGCCAGCACCCCATTAATTGGGAGTACTAACTATGGCTACACCTTC.

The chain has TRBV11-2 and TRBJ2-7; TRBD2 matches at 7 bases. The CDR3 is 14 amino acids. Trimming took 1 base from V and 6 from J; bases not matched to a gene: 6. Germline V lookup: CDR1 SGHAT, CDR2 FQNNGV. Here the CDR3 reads CASSLASRESEQYF. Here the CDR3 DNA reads TGTGCCAGCAGCTTAGCGTCGCGGGAGAGCGAGCAGTACTTC.

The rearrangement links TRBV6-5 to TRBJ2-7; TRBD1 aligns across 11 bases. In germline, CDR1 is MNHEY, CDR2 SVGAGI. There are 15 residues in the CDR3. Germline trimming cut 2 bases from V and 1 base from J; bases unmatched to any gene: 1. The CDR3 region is CASSYGTGGSYEQYF. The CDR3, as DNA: TGTGCCAGCAGTTACGGGACAGGGGGATCCTACGAGCAGTACTTC.

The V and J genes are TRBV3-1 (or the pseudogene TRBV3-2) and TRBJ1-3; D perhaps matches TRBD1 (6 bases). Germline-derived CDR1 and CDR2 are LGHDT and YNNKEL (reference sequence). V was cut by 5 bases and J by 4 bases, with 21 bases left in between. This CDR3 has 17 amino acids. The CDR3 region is CASSKVLRGLGGNTIYF. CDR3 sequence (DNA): TGTGCCAGCAGCAAGGTCCTCAGGGGCCTCGGAGGAAACACCATATATTTT.

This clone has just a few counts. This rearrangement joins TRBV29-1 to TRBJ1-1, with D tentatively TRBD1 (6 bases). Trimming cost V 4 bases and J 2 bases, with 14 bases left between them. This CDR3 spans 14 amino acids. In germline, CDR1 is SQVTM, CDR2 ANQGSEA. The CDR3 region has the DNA TGCAGCGTTGCGGGGGGACACCAAAACACTGAAGCTTTCTTT. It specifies CSVAGGHQNTEAFF.

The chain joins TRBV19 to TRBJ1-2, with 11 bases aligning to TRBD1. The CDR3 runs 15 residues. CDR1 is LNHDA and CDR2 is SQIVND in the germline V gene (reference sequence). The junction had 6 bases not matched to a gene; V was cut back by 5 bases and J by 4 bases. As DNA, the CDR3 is TGTGCCAGTAGTCTGACCGGGACAGGGGGCTATGGCTACACCTTC. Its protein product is CASSLTGTGGYGYTF.

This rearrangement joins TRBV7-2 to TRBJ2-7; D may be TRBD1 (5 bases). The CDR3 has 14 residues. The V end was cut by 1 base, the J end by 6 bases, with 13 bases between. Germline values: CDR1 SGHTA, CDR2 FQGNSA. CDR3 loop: CASSLVWAQGEQYF. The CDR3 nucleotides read TGTGCCAGCAGCTTAGTCTGGGCCCAGGGCGAGCAGTACTTC.

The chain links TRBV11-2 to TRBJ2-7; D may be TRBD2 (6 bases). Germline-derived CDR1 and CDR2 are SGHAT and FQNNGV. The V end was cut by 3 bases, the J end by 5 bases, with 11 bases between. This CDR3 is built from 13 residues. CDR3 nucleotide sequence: TGTGCCAGCAGCTTCCCTCCGGGGGACGAGCAGTACTTC. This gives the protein CASSFPPGDEQYF.

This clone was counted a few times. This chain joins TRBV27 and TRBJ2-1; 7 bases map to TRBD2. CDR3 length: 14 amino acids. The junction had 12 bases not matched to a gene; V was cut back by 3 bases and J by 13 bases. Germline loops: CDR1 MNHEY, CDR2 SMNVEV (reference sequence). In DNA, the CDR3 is TGTGCCAGCAGTTTTGGGCTAGCGGCTCCCACCCAGTTCTTC. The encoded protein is CASSFGLAAPTQFF.

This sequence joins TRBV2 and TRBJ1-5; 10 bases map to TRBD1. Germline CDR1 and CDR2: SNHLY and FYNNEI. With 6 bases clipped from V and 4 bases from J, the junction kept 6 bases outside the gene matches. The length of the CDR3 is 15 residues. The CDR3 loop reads CASRATGGANQPQHF. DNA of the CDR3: TGTGCCAGCAGAGCGACAGGGGGCGCGAATCAGCCCCAGCATTTT.

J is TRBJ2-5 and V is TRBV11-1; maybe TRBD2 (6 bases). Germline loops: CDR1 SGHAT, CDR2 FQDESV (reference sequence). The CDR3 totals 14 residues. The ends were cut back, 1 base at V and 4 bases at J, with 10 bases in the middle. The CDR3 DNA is TGTGCCAGCAGCTTAGACGGGGGTGGAGAGACCCAGTACTTC. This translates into CASSLDGGGETQYF.

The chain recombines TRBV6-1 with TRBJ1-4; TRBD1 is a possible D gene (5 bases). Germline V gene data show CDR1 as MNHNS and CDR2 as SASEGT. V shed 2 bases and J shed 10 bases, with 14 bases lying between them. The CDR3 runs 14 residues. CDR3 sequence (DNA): TGTGCCAGCAGTGAACTCCCACCGGGGGGAAAACTGTTTTTT. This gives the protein CASSELPPGGKLFF.

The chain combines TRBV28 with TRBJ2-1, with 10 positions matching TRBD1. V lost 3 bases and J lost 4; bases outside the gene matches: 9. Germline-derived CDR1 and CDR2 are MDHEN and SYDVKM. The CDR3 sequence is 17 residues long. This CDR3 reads CASSFLSGQGPYNEQFF. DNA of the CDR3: TGTGCCAGCAGTTTCTTGTCGGGACAGGGGCCTTACAATGAGCAGTTCTTC. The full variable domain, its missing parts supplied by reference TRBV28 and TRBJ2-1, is DVKVTQSSRYLVKRTGEKVFLECVQDMDHENMFWYRQDPGLGLRLIYFSYDVKMKEKGDIPEGYSVSREKKERFSLILESASTNQTSMYLCASSFLSGQGPYNEQFFGPGTRLTVL.

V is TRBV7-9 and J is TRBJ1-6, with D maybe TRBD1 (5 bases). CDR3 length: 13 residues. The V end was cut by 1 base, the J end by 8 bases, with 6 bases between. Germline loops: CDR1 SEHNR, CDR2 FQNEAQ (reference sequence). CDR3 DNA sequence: TGTGCCAGCAGCTTAGAGGGGTATTCACCCCTCCACTTT. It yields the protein CASSLEGYSPLHF.

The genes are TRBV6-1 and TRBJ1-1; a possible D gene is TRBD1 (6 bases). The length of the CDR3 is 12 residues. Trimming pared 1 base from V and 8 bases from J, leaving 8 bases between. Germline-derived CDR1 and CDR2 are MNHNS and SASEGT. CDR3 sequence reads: CASSEGTVEAFF. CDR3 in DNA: TGTGCCAGCAGTGAAGGGACAGTCGAAGCTTTCTTT.

CDR3 sequence reads: CASARRRDSEAFF. DNA for the CDR3: TGTGCCAGCGCCCGCCGGCGGGACTCTGAAGCTTTCTTT. The V gene is TRBV16, the J gene TRBJ1-1; tentative D call: TRBD1 (5 bases). V was trimmed by 8 bases and J by 6 bases, leaving 16 bases between them. Germline CDR1 and CDR2: KGHSY and FQNENV. The CDR3 extends over 13 amino acids.